The 32 T cell receptor beta chains below all came from one sample that was sequenced in a study of post-analysis software for immune sequencing data. Points from the study as a whole: TRBV5-6, TRBV5-1 and TRBV20-1 were among roughly 5 TRBV segments more frequent in patients than controls.

The TCR beta cDNA libraries carried unique molecular identifiers. MiXCR, run by TCRdb on the PCR reads, gives a single entry per CDR3 protein. This sample has 400,000 to 500,000 distinct CDR3 sequences, with approximately 38% found just once. Which antigens these TCRs recognize remains unknown. Material: blood. These receptors all come from a girl aged 2-10 years with multiple sclerosis.

This chain joins TRBV5-1 and TRBJ2-7, with D tentatively TRBD1 (5 bases). Germline values: CDR1 SGHRS, CDR2 YFSETQ. This CDR3 has 14 amino acids. V was trimmed by 5 bases and J by 0 bases, leaving 12 bases between them. CDR3 coding DNA: TGCGCCAGCAGGTCAGGGCCGAGCTCCTACGAGCAGTACTTC. Its translation: CASRSGPSSYEQYF.

The chain carries TRBV5-1 and TRBJ2-1; 12 bases line up with TRBD2. V dropped 4 bases and J dropped 5; count of bases not matched to a gene: 13. Germline CDR1 SGHRS, CDR2 YFSETQ. The length of the CDR3 is 18 residues. The CDR3 coding sequence is TGCGCCAGCAGCCTCCCGACTAGCGGGGGTTCTACAGACAATGAGCAGTTCTTC. It encodes CASSLPTSGGSTDNEQFF.

Only a few counts were recorded for this clonotype. The rearrangement joins TRBV4-1 to TRBJ2-5, with D perhaps being TRBD1 or TRBD2 (5 bases each). CDR3 length: 16 amino acids. Trimming removed 5 bases from V and 2 bases from J, with 18 bases in between. CDR1 is MGHRA, CDR2 YSYEKL, per germline. The CDR3 reads CASSYTGTTIQETQYF. In nucleotides, the CDR3 is TGCGCCAGCAGCTACACCGGGACGACGATTCAAGAGACCCAGTACTTC.

The rearrangement joins TRBV20-1 to TRBJ2-1; D possibly matches TRBD1 or TRBD2 (5 bases each). Germline V gene sequence: CDR1 DFQATT, CDR2 SNEGSKA (reference sequence). This CDR3 spans 13 amino acids. The V end lost 2 bases, the J end lost 8 bases, and 13 bases lay between the germline ends. The CDR3 protein is CSARFGTHYEQFF. The CDR3, as DNA: TGCAGTGCTAGATTTGGGACCCACTATGAGCAGTTCTTC.

As concerns this clonotype: A much larger clone lies a single base off, so this may be a read error. The rearrangement joins TRBV5-8 to TRBJ1-2; TRBD1 might be the D (6 bases). The germline CDR1 and CDR2 sequences are SGHTS and YDEGEE. Trimming cost V 10 bases and J 4 bases, with 17 bases left between them. The CDR3 is 13 amino acids. Here the CDR3 reads CACISQDSYGYTF. CDR3 nucleotide sequence: TGTGCCTGCATCTCTCAGGACAGCTATGGCTACACCTTC.

The V and J genes are TRBV5-1 and TRBJ2-1, with no clear D. This CDR3 contains 16 residues. Trimming took 5 bases from V and 7 from J, leaving 22 bases between them. Germline CDR1 reads SGHRS; CDR2 reads YFSETQ. As DNA, the CDR3 is TGCGCCAGCAGGTGGCCTTCCGAGGCTACCGCGAATGAGCAGTTCTTC. Translation: CASRWPSEATANEQFF.

The V gene is TRBV5-1, the J gene TRBJ1-6; D possibly corresponds to TRBD1 (6 bases). This CDR3 spans 17 amino acids. Germline V gene lookup returns CDR1 SGHRS and CDR2 YFSETQ. Trimming took off 0 bases at V and 8 bases at J, with 18 bases between the two ends. The CDR3 DNA is TGCGCCAGCAGCTTGGAGGGGACAAGTTGGGAGGATTCACCCCTCCACTTT. It codes for CASSLEGTSWEDSPLHF.

This chain links TRBV3-1 with TRBJ2-1; 12 bases are a match to TRBD2. In germline, CDR1 is LGHDT, CDR2 YNNKEL (reference sequence). The CDR3 loop spans 15 amino acids. J gave up 10 bases and V 1 base, and 5 bases lay outside the gene matches. DNA for the CDR3: TGTGCCAGCAGCCAAGCTACTAGCGGGGGGTTGGAGCAGTTCTTC. Translation: CASSQATSGGLEQFF.

V is TRBV12-3 or TRBV12-4 and J is TRBJ1-1, with TRBD1 as a possible D gene (6 bases). V was cut by 5 bases and J by 1 base, with 14 bases left in between. The CDR3 is 15 residues long. The CDR3 here is CASSPNGQPNTEAFF. Written as DNA, the CDR3 is TGTGCCAGCAGTCCAAATGGACAGCCGAACACTGAAGCTTTCTTT.

This clonotype was seen only a few times. This sequence joins TRBV6-2 or TRBV6-3 and TRBJ1-2, with 7 positions matching TRBD1. CDR3 length equals 15 residues. Trimming at V came to 6 bases and at J to 4 bases, leaving 11 bases not matched to a gene. The germline gives CDR1 MNHEY, CDR2 SVGEGT. The CDR3 DNA is TGTGCCAGCAGCTCACTGAGGGACAGCTCCTATGGCTACACCTTC. Translated, it gives CASSSLRDSSYGYTF.

The chain has TRBV18 and TRBJ2-3, with D possibly being TRBD2 (5 bases). The germline V gene encodes CDR1 KGHSH and CDR2 LQKENI. The V end lost 3 bases, the J end lost 2 bases, and 9 bases lay between the germline ends. CDR3 length equals 14 residues. CDR3 DNA: TGTGCCAGCTCACCCGGACTGTACACAGATACGCAGTATTTT. It codes for CASSPGLYTDTQYF.

The gene calls are TRBV7-8 and TRBJ2-3; TRBD2 is a possible D gene (6 bases). Trimming left V 2 bases short and J 0 bases short, with 18 bases between. In germline, CDR1 is SGHVS, CDR2 FQNEAQ. CDR3 length equals 18 residues. CDR3 residues: CASSLPPQEGASTDTQYF. The CDR3 DNA sequence: TGTGCCAGCAGCTTACCGCCCCAGGAGGGTGCTAGCACAGATACGCAGTATTTT.

The V gene is TRBV7-8, the J gene TRBJ2-6; D may match TRBD1 or TRBD2 (5 bases each). The V gene's germline CDR1 is SGHVS and CDR2 FQNEAQ. This CDR3 contains 18 residues. V lost 5 bases, J lost 2 bases, and 19 bases lay in between. The CDR3 nucleotides read TGTGCCAGCAGCACGACTAAGGGGCGCGCGGCTGGGGCCAACGTCCTGACTTTC. Its translation is CASSTTKGRAAGANVLTF.

The chain has TRBV7-3 and TRBJ2-7; 9 bases are shared with TRBD1. The CDR3 spans 16 residues. V shed 5 bases and J 3 bases; nucleotides not matched to a gene: 11. Looked up from germline, CDR1 is SGHTA and CDR2 is FQGTGA. As DNA, the CDR3 is TGTGCCAGCAGCCCCGGGCCGACAGGGGGTGTCTACGAGCAGTACTTC. This translates into CASSPGPTGGVYEQYF.

The sample holds a few counts of this clonotype. J is TRBJ2-7 and V is TRBV5-1, with 7 positions matching TRBD2. The CDR3 is 15 amino acids. Trimming removed 1 base from V and 2 bases from J; junction bases left unmatched: 6. Germline CDR1 is SGHRS and CDR2 is YFSETQ. The CDR3 nucleotides read TGCGCCAGCAGCTTGTTTCCCAGCGGGGCCTACGAGCAGTACTTC. This gives the protein CASSLFPSGAYEQYF.

The chain carries TRBV14 and TRBJ2-4; 7 nucleotides line up with TRBD2. The J call may be mistaken, given a closer DNA end match to TRBJ2-7. From germline, CDR1 is SGHDN and CDR2 FVKESK. This CDR3 is 16 amino acids long. CDR3 sequence: CASSRYLSGPYYEQYF. Here the CDR3 DNA reads TGTGCCAGCAGCCGATACCTTAGCGGGCCCTACTACGAGCAGTACTTC.

V gene TRBV7-2 combines with J gene TRBJ2-1; TRBD1 is a possible D gene (6 bases). Trimming took 1 base from V and 0 from J, leaving 19 bases between them. CDR1 SGHTA and CDR2 FQGNSA come from the germline V gene. This CDR3 is built from 19 residues. The CDR3 loop is CASSLVWSGVPSSYNEQFF. As DNA, the CDR3 is TGTGCCAGCAGCTTAGTTTGGTCAGGGGTTCCCAGCTCCTACAATGAGCAGTTCTTC.

The gene calls are TRBV11-2 and TRBJ2-4; tentative D call: TRBD2 (5 bases). CDR1 and CDR2 from the germline V gene are SGHAT and FQNNGV. This CDR3 contains 14 residues. CDR3 bases: TGTGCGAGTGAGGGTGAGATAGCCAAAAACATTCAGTACTTC. This translates into CASEGEIAKNIQYF.

This clonotype was counted once. The chain has TRBV4-2 and TRBJ2-1; 11 nucleotides align to TRBD2. Germline CDR1 reads LGHNA; CDR2 reads YNFKEQ. The junction had 10 bases not matched to a gene; V was cut back by 0 bases and J by 15 bases. The CDR3 extends over 15 amino acids. The CDR3 spells CASSQEWLAGGGVFF. CDR3 nucleotides: TGTGCCAGCAGCCAAGAGTGGCTAGCGGGAGGAGGGGTGTTCTTC.

This clonotype has a handful of counts. The chain employs TRBV7-8 and TRBJ2-1, with 8 bases lining up with TRBD2. The germline V gene has CDR1 SGHVS and CDR2 FQNEAQ. This CDR3 is 16 amino acids long. Trimming removed 1 base from V and 7 bases from J; junction bases left unmatched: 9. In nucleotides, the CDR3 is TGTGCCAGCAGCTTAGTCTTGTCACTAGCGGCGAATGAGCAGTTCTTC. Its protein is CASSLVLSLAANEQFF.

The chain carries TRBV12-3 or TRBV12-4 and TRBJ2-1, with 7 bases that match TRBD2. Trimming removed 7 bases from V and 0 bases from J; junction bases left unmatched: 6. CDR3 length: 15 residues. CDR3 nucleotide sequence: TGTGCCAGCACTCCAGCGGGGAGCTCCTACAATGAGCAGTTCTTC. Its protein product is CASTPAGSSYNEQFF.

This clonotype was recorded at least ten times. The chain combines TRBV29-1 with TRBJ2-3; D could derive from TRBD1 or TRBD2 (5 bases each). The germline V gene has CDR1 SQVTM and CDR2 ANQGSEA. The CDR3 runs 13 residues. V gave up 7 bases and J gave up 2 bases, with 13 bases separating them. In DNA, the CDR3 is TGCAGCGCGAGGGGCAGGTACACAGATACGCAGTATTTT. It is translated as CSARGRYTDTQYF.

This clonotype appeared a few times. The DNA of the CDR3 is TGCAGTGCTAGTGTTGGGAGACTCACAGATACGCAGTATTTT. Its protein product is CSASVGRLTDTQYF. The V gene is TRBV20-1, the J gene TRBJ2-3; D may be TRBD2 (5 bases). The germline V gene has CDR1 DFQATT and CDR2 SNEGSKA (reference sequence). Trimming stripped 3 bases from V and 2 bases from J, with 12 bases between. The CDR3 spans 14 residues.

This clonotype was detected only a few times. The chain links TRBV27 to TRBJ1-2, with 9 positions matching TRBD1. The germline gives CDR1 MNHEY, CDR2 SMNVEV (reference sequence). CDR3 length equals 15 residues. The J segment lost 4 bases and the V segment lost 5 bases, leaving 8 bases of the junction unmatched. The CDR3 region has the DNA TGTGCCAGCAGTCCTCGGACAGGGGTTATCTATGGCTACACCTTC. Translated, it gives CASSPRTGVIYGYTF.

The sample holds a few counts of this clonotype. This chain connects TRBV10-3 to TRBJ2-1; D not certain. The CDR3 loop spans 13 amino acids. Between the trimmed V and J ends, which lost 6 bases and 6 bases, there was a span of 12 bases. CDR1 is ENHRY, CDR2 SYGVKD, per germline. Here the CDR3 reads CAIRSSGPNEQFF. DNA of the CDR3: TGTGCCATCAGAAGTTCCGGTCCCAATGAGCAGTTCTTC.

The V call is TRBV5-1, the J call TRBJ2-3; a weak D match, TRBD2 (6 bases). The CDR3 has 15 residues. CDR1 is SGHRS, CDR2 YFSETQ, per germline. Between the trimmed V and J ends, which lost 1 base and 3 bases, there was a span of 12 bases. This CDR3 is CASSLRDLSTDTQYF. The CDR3 nucleotides read TGCGCCAGCAGCTTGAGGGACTTATCAACAGATACGCAGTATTTT. The complete variable domain, with remaining parts taken from reference TRBV5-1 and TRBJ2-3, reads KAGVTQTPRYLIKTRGQQVTLSCSPISGHRSVSWYQQTPGQGLQFLFEYFSETQRNKGNFPGRFSGRQFSNSRSEMNVSTLELGDSALYLCASSLRDLSTDTQYFGPGTRLTVL.

This clonotype was seen once. The gene calls are TRBV7-3 and TRBJ1-1; the match to TRBD1 covers 7 bases. The germline gives CDR1 SGHTA, CDR2 FQGTGA. CDR3 length equals 14 residues. Unmatched junction bases numbered 6, after V lost 4 bases and J lost 4 bases. This CDR3 reads CASSSVAGGTEAFF. In DNA form, the CDR3 reads TGTGCCAGCAGCTCCGTGGCAGGGGGCACTGAAGCTTTCTTT.

This clonotype was counted only a few times. The gene calls are TRBV9 and TRBJ2-3; 8 nucleotides align to TRBD2. The CDR3 loop spans 16 amino acids. The V gene end was trimmed by 1 base and the J gene end by 2 bases; junction bases not matched to a gene: 6. Germline V CDR1 and CDR2: SGDLS, YYNGEE. This CDR3 reads CASSVRASGFTDTQYF. CDR3 coding DNA: TGTGCCAGCAGCGTAAGAGCTAGCGGGTTCACAGATACGCAGTATTTT.

The chain joins TRBV5-1 to TRBJ1-5, with 8 bases lining up with TRBD1. Trimming cost V 4 bases and J 4 bases; bases outside gene matches: 7. The CDR3 sequence is 15 residues long. Germline CDR1 SGHRS, CDR2 YFSETQ. This CDR3 reads CASSIGQGWNQPQHF. The CDR3 bases are TGCGCCAGCAGCATCGGACAGGGTTGGAATCAGCCCCAGCATTTT.

This clonotype came up a few times. The V call is TRBV4-2, the J call TRBJ2-1, with D perhaps matching TRBD2 (6 bases). The CDR3 has 15 amino acids. CDR1 and CDR2 (germline): LGHNA, YNFKEQ. Trimming took off 2 bases at V and 5 bases at J, with 13 bases between the two ends. CDR3 residues: CASSQWAGRNNEQFF. The CDR3 DNA reads as TGTGCCAGCAGCCAATGGGCGGGAAGGAACAATGAGCAGTTCTTC.

The J gene is TRBJ1-5, the V gene TRBV10-3; 9 bases line up with TRBD1. Germline CDR1 reads ENHRY; CDR2 reads SYGVKD. The CDR3 length is 14 residues. Trimming took 5 bases from V and 7 from J; bases not matched to a gene: 6. CDR3 sequence (DNA): TGTGCCATCAGTAGGACAGGGGAAGGGCAGCCCCAGCATTTT. Protein product: CAISRTGEGQPQHF.

The chain uses TRBV20-1 and TRBJ1-2; D is perhaps TRBD1 (5 bases). The CDR3 consists of 15 residues. Trimming removed 0 bases from V and 0 bases from J, with 11 bases in between. Germline CDR1 reads DFQATT; CDR2 reads SNEGSKA (reference sequence). CDR3 sequence reads: CSARDPTETNYGYTF. In DNA, the CDR3 is TGCAGTGCTAGAGACCCGACAGAGACTAACTATGGCTACACCTTC.